Shown below are 13 T cell receptor beta chains from a single sample sequenced in a study of blood T cell repertoires in COVID-19. The protocol was immunoSEQ multiplex PCR, while the TCRdb copy is restricted to in-frame clones and leaves out a portion. In the table there are tens of thousands of clones, roughly nine tenths of which are singletons. The specimen sequenced was peripheral blood. These receptors were obtained from a woman aged 60-75 years with COVID-19, enrolled during active disease.

The chain carries TRBV18 and TRBJ2-3; D uncertain. V was cut by 3 bases and J by 2 bases, with 6 bases left in between. Germline assignment: CDR1 KGHSH and CDR2 LQKENI. The CDR3 loop spans 13 amino acids. The CDR3, as DNA: TGTGCCAGCTCACCCTCGTCCACAGATACGCAGTATTTT. Its protein product is CASSPSSTDTQYF.

V and J are TRBV5-1 and TRBJ1-1; 7 bases are shared with TRBD1. Trimming removed 4 bases from V and 5 bases from J; junction bases left unmatched: 8. The CDR3 has 14 amino acids. Germline CDR1 is SGHRS and CDR2 is YFSETQ. CDR3 sequence (DNA): TGCGCCAGCAGCCCCGGGACAGTTAAGACTGAAGCTTTCTTT. Amino acid sequence: CASSPGTVKTEAFF.

This clone has a handful of counts. This chain joins TRBV6-2 or TRBV6-3 and TRBJ1-6; weak D call: TRBD1 (5 bases). This CDR3 is 15 amino acids long. In germline, CDR1 is MNHEY, CDR2 SVGEGT. The V end was cut by 2 bases, the J end by 7 bases, with 12 bases between. The CDR3 region is CASSYTRQNNSPLHF. In DNA form, the CDR3 reads TGTGCCAGCAGTTACACCCGACAGAACAATTCACCCCTCCACTTT.

V is TRBV18 and J is TRBJ1-1; D is unresolved. The V and J ends lost 0 bases and 2 bases respectively, with 10 bases between them. The germline V gene encodes CDR1 KGHSH and CDR2 LQKENI. The CDR3 is made up of 15 amino acids. CDR3 amino acids: CASSPPVTGNTEAFF. The CDR3 nucleotides read TGTGCCAGCTCACCACCGGTTACGGGAAACACTGAAGCTTTCTTT. The whole variable domain, remainder taken from reference TRBV18 and TRBJ1-1, is NAGVMQNPRHLVRRRGQEARLRCSPMKGHSHVYWYRQLPEEGLKFMVYLQKENIIDESGMPKERFSAEFPKEGPSILRIQQVVRGDSAAYFCASSPPVTGNTEAFFGQGTRLTVV.

This chain connects TRBV4-1 to TRBJ1-2; D might be TRBD1 (6 bases). The germline CDR1 and CDR2 sequences are MGHRA and YSYEKL. The length of the CDR3 is 15 residues. V lost 3 bases to trimming and J lost 4 bases, with 15 bases between them. For the CDR3, the DNA is TGCGCCAGCAGCCAGAACAGGGACGAGTTCTATGGCTACACCTTC. Encoded protein: CASSQNRDEFYGYTF.

The V call is TRBV28, the J call TRBJ2-2; possible D gene TRBD2, 5 bases. The CDR3 length is 14 residues. The germline V and J ends were trimmed by 5 bases and 2 bases, with 9 bases remaining between them. CDR1 and CDR2 (germline): MDHEN, SYDVKM. The CDR3 sequence is CASSRGSNTGELFF. The CDR3 DNA follows: TGTGCCAGCAGTCGAGGGAGTAACACCGGGGAGCTGTTTTTT.

The J gene is TRBJ2-7, the V gene TRBV28; 8 bases align to TRBD2. The ends lost 6 bases at V and 6 bases at J; junction bases unmatched: 7. Germline assignment: CDR1 MDHEN and CDR2 SYDVKM. The CDR3 is made up of 13 amino acids. The DNA for the CDR3 is TGTGCCAGCAGCCTGGGACTAGTTGCCGAGCAGTACTTC. Amino acid sequence: CASSLGLVAEQYF.

This clone was observed once. The chain has TRBV19 and TRBJ2-1; D may be TRBD1 (5 bases). V was trimmed by 3 bases and J by 7 bases, leaving 10 bases between them. CDR1 and CDR2 (germline): LNHDA, SQIVND (reference sequence). The CDR3 is 13 amino acids. CDR3 DNA: TGTGCCAGTAGTATTTGGCAGGGTAATGAGCAGTTCTTC. The encoded protein is CASSIWQGNEQFF.

V gene TRBV10-3 combines with J gene TRBJ2-1, with a tentative D call TRBD1 (6 bases). This CDR3 region has 17 residues. Deletions cut 4 bases from V and 5 bases from J, with 21 bases between. The V gene's germline CDR1 is ENHRY and CDR2 SYGVKD. CDR3 sequence: CAISAYNPIEGDNEQFF. Written as DNA, the CDR3 is TGTGCCATCAGTGCGTATAATCCCATTGAGGGGGACAATGAGCAGTTCTTC.

The chain combines TRBV6-6 with TRBJ1-1, with D tentatively TRBD1 (5 bases). Germline V lookup: CDR1 MNHNY, CDR2 SVGAGI (reference sequence). The CDR3 has 12 amino acids. The V end lost 6 bases, the J end lost 5 bases, and 10 bases lay between the germline ends. The CDR3 region is CASSRGLTEAFF. The CDR3 DNA is TGTGCCAGCAGCCGGGGACTAACTGAAGCTTTCTTT.

The chain links TRBV7-2 to TRBJ2-3; TRBD2 aligns across 9 bases. Germline-derived CDR1 and CDR2 are SGHTA and FQGNSA. Trimming at V came to 2 bases and at J to 2 bases, leaving 5 bases not matched to a gene. The CDR3 runs to 16 residues. The CDR3 region is CASSLRLAGYTDTQYF. For the CDR3, the DNA is TGTGCCAGCAGCTTAAGGCTAGCGGGGTACACAGATACGCAGTATTTT.

V and J are TRBV2 and TRBJ2-3, with a weak D call TRBD1 (6 bases). CDR1 is SNHLY and CDR2 is FYNNEI in the germline V gene. Between the trimmed V and J ends, which lost 5 bases and 2 bases, there was a span of 14 bases. The CDR3 length is 15 residues. Here the CDR3 reads CASSIRQAYTDTQYF. DNA for the CDR3: TGTGCCAGCAGTATAAGACAGGCATACACAGATACGCAGTATTTT.

The chain links TRBV28 to TRBJ1-5; D might be TRBD1 (6 bases). This CDR3 region has 21 residues. V lost 3 bases to trimming and J lost 5 bases, with 32 bases between them. In germline, CDR1 is MDHEN, CDR2 SYDVKM. CDR3 in DNA: TGTGCCAGCAGTTTGGGGAGATCGGACAGAATCAATAGCATCTTCGATCAGCCCCAGCATTTT. Amino acids: CASSLGRSDRINSIFDQPQHF.